This passage covers 10 T cell receptor beta chains from one sample sequenced in a study of a mutant IDH1 vaccine in newly diagnosed glioma. Time point indicated: baseline, week 1 (first vaccination visit). Indicated treatment: pre-vaccination baseline after standard-of-care therapy. Measured with immunoSEQ multiplex PCR; TCRdb has only the in-frame clones, and not every one. The profile shows under 65,000 clones, around 80% of them singletons. The sequences come from PBMCs, collected from a glioma patient treated with radiotherapy, temozolomide or both. These receptors were collected from a woman in her 40s with glioma.

The genes are TRBV11-3 and TRBJ2-2, with no clear D. Per the germline V gene, CDR1 is SGHNT and CDR2 is YENEEA. The germline V and J ends were trimmed by 5 bases and 4 bases, with 8 bases remaining between them. The length of the CDR3 is 13 residues. For the CDR3, the DNA is TGTGCCAGCAGCGAGGTCTTCACCGGGGAGCTGTTTTTT. Translated: CASSEVFTGELFF.

The chain couples TRBV9 to TRBJ2-3; TRBD2 is a possible D gene (6 bases). CDR3 size: 14 residues. Germline loops: CDR1 SGDLS, CDR2 YYNGEE. The V end was cut by 4 bases, the J end by 3 bases, with 12 bases between. CDR3 loop: CASSRRGWTDTQYF. In DNA, the CDR3 is TGTGCCAGCAGCCGACGGGGGTGGACAGATACGCAGTATTTT.

This clone was observed a few times. The chain has TRBV25-1 and TRBJ2-2; D gene ambiguous. The CDR3 spans 13 residues. With 4 bases removed from V and 5 bases from J, the gap between germline ends came to 8 bases. Germline lookup yields CDR1 MGHDK and CDR2 SYGVNS. CDR3 DNA: TGTGCCAGCAGTGGCACTGGGACCGGGGAGCTGTTTTTT. It specifies CASSGTGTGELFF.

The chain combines TRBV7-2 with TRBJ2-5; D gene uncertain. Germline assignment: CDR1 SGHTA and CDR2 FQGNSA. Trimming removed 4 bases from V and 2 bases from J, with 8 bases in between. The CDR3 is 13 residues long. The CDR3, as DNA: TGTGCCAGCAGCTCCCCCCTACAAGAGACCCAGTACTTC. As protein: CASSSPLQETQYF.

This sequence joins TRBV19 and TRBJ1-5; possible D gene TRBD1, 6 bases. CDR3 size: 14 residues. Germline assignment: CDR1 LNHDA and CDR2 SQIVND (reference sequence). Trimming removed 4 bases at V and 8 bases at J, with 15 bases between. This chain's CDR3 is CASSTDSNQEPQHF. The CDR3, as DNA: TGTGCCAGTAGTACGGACAGCAATCAAGAGCCCCAGCATTTT.

The chain links TRBV6-1 to TRBJ1-1; D is perhaps TRBD1 (6 bases). Germline V CDR1 and CDR2: MNHNS, SASEGT. Trimming shortened V by 5 bases and J by 7 bases, and 17 bases separated the two germline ends. The CDR3 spans 14 residues. The CDR3 loop reads CASSRAAARGEAFF. CDR3 DNA: TGTGCCAGCAGTCGGGCAGCGGCCAGGGGTGAAGCTTTCTTT.

The chain has TRBV5-6 and TRBJ1-1, with no clear D. The CDR3 totals 14 residues. V gave up 1 base and J gave up 6 bases, with 13 bases separating them. CDR1 is SGHDT, CDR2 YYEEEE, per germline. CDR3 bases: TGTGCCAGCAGCTTGCCGGGGTCGACTCCTGAAGCTTTCTTT. This sequence encodes CASSLPGSTPEAFF.

This rearrangement joins TRBV7-9 to TRBJ1-4; 7 bases are shared with TRBD1. The CDR3 has 16 residues. Germline V lookup: CDR1 SEHNR, CDR2 FQNEAQ (reference sequence). Losses at the gene ends were 0 bases for V and 2 bases for J; bases not matched to a gene: 3. The CDR3 DNA is TGTGCCAGCAGCTTAGCCACAGGGGCCACTAATGAAAAACTGTTTTTT. Translated: CASSLATGATNEKLFF.

This chain connects TRBV9 to TRBJ2-2; no clear D gene. The CDR3 totals 17 residues. V was trimmed by 0 bases and J by 7 bases, leaving 19 bases between them. Germline CDR1 reads SGDLS; CDR2 reads YYNGEE. CDR3 in DNA: TGTGCCAGCAGCGTAGCGCTGGAAGGCAAGGCGGTCGGGGAGCTGTTTTTT. Protein product: CASSVALEGKAVGELFF.

This chain uses TRBV30 with TRBJ1-1; D not certain. The length of the CDR3 is 13 residues. Deletions cut 4 bases from V and 5 bases from J, with 14 bases between. The germline V gene encodes CDR1 GTSNPN and CDR2 SVGIG (reference sequence). The CDR3 spells CAWIEGPLTEAFF. Written as DNA, the CDR3 is TGTGCCTGGATTGAAGGACCCTTAACTGAAGCTTTCTTT. Combining the CDR3 with reference TRBV30 and TRBJ1-1 gives the whole variable domain SQTIHQWPATLVQPVGSPLSLECTVEGTSNPNLYWYRQAAGRGLQLLFYSVGIGQISSEVPQNLSASRPQDRQFILSSKKLLLSDSGFYLCAWIEGPLTEAFFGQGTRLTVV.